These T cell receptor beta chains were read from a single sample in a study of naive and memory T cell subsets. One entry per CDR3 protein, called by TCRdb with MiXCR from the 5' RACE reads. Of tens of thousands of distinct CDR3 sequences in the sample, more than 7% were seen once. These receptor sequences come from a male donor in good health. The CDR3 runs from the conserved cysteine through the conserved F or W. D genes are given only for firm matches. Clone sizes are given selectively: once, few, many, or a class where the clone is expanded.

J gene | V gene | D gene | clone size | CDR3 protein | CDR3 DNA
TRBJ2-6 | TRBV19 | . | . | CASWRTGANVLTF | TGTGCCTCGTGGAGGACTGGGGCCAACGTCCTGACTTTC
TRBJ2-3 | TRBV7-2 | . | many | CASGRAPSTDTQYF | TGTGCCAGCGGCAGGGCACCTTCGACAGATACGCAGTATTTT
TRBJ1-1 | TRBV27 | . | many | CASSFGQYEAFF | TGTGCCAGCAGTTTTGGGCAATATGAAGCTTTCTTT
TRBJ1-2 | TRBV30 | . | few | CAWSEPPGMGYTF | TGTGCCTGGAGCGAACCCCCAGGGATGGGCTACACCTTC
TRBJ2-1 | TRBV5-1 | TRBD1 | once | CASSPLTGRSYNEQFF | TGCGCCAGCAGCCCCCTGACAGGGCGCTCCTACAATGAGCAGTTCTTC
TRBJ1-3 | TRBV6-5 | . | few | CASSYATEPGNTIYF | TGTGCCAGCAGTTACGCGACAGAACCTGGAAACACCATATATTTT
TRBJ1-1 | TRBV7-9 | . | many | CASSLGVGAEAFF | TGTGCCAGCAGCTTAGGGGTGGGGGCTGAAGCTTTCTTT
TRBJ2-3 | TRBV19 | TRBD1 | many | CASSFGQGSTDTQYF | TGTGCCAGTAGTTTCGGACAGGGGAGCACAGATACGCAGTATTTT
TRBJ2-7 | TRBV19 | . | many | CASSYHSGSYEQYF | TGTGCCAGTAGTTATCATAGCGGCTCCTACGAGCAGTACTTC
TRBJ2-7 | TRBV6-1 | . | few | CASSEVDSKAYEQYF | TGTGCCAGCAGTGAAGTAGACAGCAAAGCCTACGAGCAGTACTTC
TRBJ1-1 | TRBV20-1 | . | few | CSADRWRGGMNTEAFF | TGCAGTGCTGACAGGTGGAGGGGGGGCATGAACACTGAAGCTTTCTTT
TRBJ2-7 | TRBV10-2 | . | . | CASSELRGVVYEQYF | TGCGCCAGCAGTGAGTTAAGGGGGGTAGTCTACGAGCAGTACTTC
TRBJ2-3 | TRBV20-1 | . | . | CSAVRGVPDTQYF | TGCAGTGCTGTTAGGGGGGTCCCAGATACGCAGTATTTT
TRBJ1-5 | TRBV19 | . | many | CASTQLGGIGQPQHF | TGTGCCAGTACCCAACTGGGGGGCATTGGGCAGCCCCAGCATTTT
TRBJ2-1 | TRBV4-2 | TRBD2 | . | CASSPGTSGWEQFF | TGTGCCAGCAGCCCGGGGACTAGCGGGTGGGAGCAGTTCTTC
TRBJ1-5 | TRBV6-1 | . | few | CASKGVYSNQPQHF | TGTGCCAGCAAGGGAGTCTATAGCAATCAGCCCCAGCATTTT
TRBJ2-7 | TRBV6-6 | TRBD1 | many | CASTAQGTDYEQYF | TGTGCCAGCACGGCACAGGGGACGGATTACGAGCAGTACTTC
TRBJ2-1 | TRBV18 | TRBD2 | few | CASSPAEASGNNEQFF | TGTGCCAGCTCACCCGCTGAGGCTAGCGGAAACAATGAGCAGTTCTTC
TRBJ1-5 | TRBV5-6 | . | many | CASSPGWDSNQPQHF | TGTGCCAGCAGCCCGGGCTGGGACTCCAATCAGCCCCAGCATTTT
TRBJ1-2 | TRBV7-8 | . | many | CASSLQGGLGYTF | TGTGCCAGCAGCTTACAGGGAGGGTTGGGCTACACCTTC
TRBJ2-3 | TRBV20-1 | . | once | CSASGQNTDTQYF | TGCAGTGCTAGCGGGCAGAACACAGATACGCAGTATTTT
TRBJ2-7 | TRBV6-1 | TRBD2 | . | CASSEERAGAREQYF | TGTGCCAGCAGTGAAGAGCGAGCGGGGGCGCGGGAGCAGTACTTC
TRBJ2-2 | TRBV12-3/TRBV12-4 | . | . | CASSFTAGLPMGELFF | TGTGCCAGCAGTTTCACCGCGGGACTCCCAATGGGGGAGCTGTTTTTT
TRBJ1-5 | TRBV20-1 | TRBD1 | . | CSATSGTGGHQPQHF | TGCAGTGCTACCTCCGGGACAGGGGGGCATCAGCCCCAGCATTTT
TRBJ2-5 | TRBV12-3/TRBV12-4 | . | many | CASSPNVASQETQYF | TGTGCCAGCAGTCCTAACGTGGCGTCCCAAGAGACCCAGTACTTC
TRBJ2-7 | TRBV18 | . | . | CASSPLREVGEQYF | TGTGCCAGCTCACCTTTGAGGGAGGTAGGCGAGCAGTACTTC